This is a list of T cell receptor beta chains from one sample in a study of blood T cells in healthy people across ages. TCRdb fed the 5' RACE reads into MiXCR, producing one record per CDR3 protein. The table lists about 1.7 million distinct CDR3 sequences, 28% of them singletons. Sequencing was carried out using blood. These receptor sequences come from a woman aged 25 to 39 in good health. Each CDR3 is given with its conserved first and last residue. The D gene is left open where the match is weak. Only part of the rows carry a size: once, few, many, or a class if the clone is expanded.

CDR3 DNA: TGTGCCAGCTCGTCTCCAATTCAGGGGGACCATTCCTACGAGCAGTACTTC
CDR3 protein: CASSSPIQGDHSYEQYF
J gene: TRBJ2-7
clone size: -
V gene: TRBV27
D gene: TRBD1

CDR3 DNA: TGTGCCAGCAGTCGGATAGCGGTACAAGAGACCCAGTACTTC
CDR3 protein: CASSRIAVQETQYF
J gene: TRBJ2-5
clone size: few
V gene: TRBV6-2/TRBV6-3
D gene: -

CDR3 DNA: TGTGCCAGCAGCCCTTCCGACAGGGGCTACGAGCAGTACTTC
CDR3 protein: CASSPSDRGYEQYF
J gene: TRBJ2-7
clone size: -
V gene: TRBV3-1
D gene: TRBD1

CDR3 DNA: TGTGCCACCATGAGACCGCCAACCTACAATGAGCAGTTCTTC
CDR3 protein: CATMRPPTYNEQFF
J gene: TRBJ2-1
clone size: -
V gene: TRBV15
D gene: -

CDR3 DNA: TGTGCCAGCAGTTTTAGGGCGGGAGGAACCAAAAACATTCAGTACTTC
CDR3 protein: CASSFRAGGTKNIQYF
J gene: TRBJ2-4
clone size: many
V gene: TRBV28
D gene: TRBD2

CDR3 DNA: TGTGCCAGCAGCTTCGGGCAAGGGGGCGCGCAGGAGCAGTACTTC
CDR3 protein: CASSFGQGGAQEQYF
J gene: TRBJ2-7
clone size: -
V gene: TRBV7-9
D gene: TRBD1

CDR3 DNA: TGTGCCACCAGCAGAGATCGGGGCAGGGCGGGCGGTGGCTACACCTTC
CDR3 protein: CATSRDRGRAGGGYTF
J gene: TRBJ1-2
clone size: few
V gene: TRBV15
D gene: -

CDR3 DNA: TGTGCCAGCGGTCAATCCAGGGCTGGGGCCAGCGTCCTGACTTTC
CDR3 protein: CASGQSRAGASVLTF
J gene: TRBJ2-6
clone size: -
V gene: TRBV2
D gene: -

CDR3 DNA: TGTGCCAGCAGCTTAGCTGGAGCGGGAGACCAAGAGACCCAGTACTTC
CDR3 protein: CASSLAGAGDQETQYF
J gene: TRBJ2-5
clone size: few
V gene: TRBV7-6
D gene: TRBD2

CDR3 DNA: TGTGCCAGCAGCCAAGATGATATGGGCTACACCTTC
CDR3 protein: CASSQDDMGYTF
J gene: TRBJ1-2
clone size: -
V gene: TRBV3-1
D gene: -

CDR3 DNA: TGTGCCAGCATCCCCGGGGAACGACAGATCCTTAACTACAATGAGCAGTTCTTC
CDR3 protein: CASIPGERQILNYNEQFF
J gene: TRBJ2-1
clone size: -
V gene: TRBV6-1
D gene: -

CDR3 DNA: TGTGCCACCAGCAGAGGACTAGCTAGGAGATACAATGAGCAGTTCTTC
CDR3 protein: CATSRGLARRYNEQFF
J gene: TRBJ2-1
clone size: -
V gene: TRBV15
D gene: TRBD2

CDR3 DNA: TGTGCCAGCAGCAAAGCGGAACACGGGACACCTGGGGCCAACGTCCTGACTTTC
CDR3 protein: CASSKAEHGTPGANVLTF
J gene: TRBJ2-6
clone size: -
V gene: TRBV21-1
D gene: -

CDR3 DNA: TGCAGTCCTAGGTTGGATGGGGCAGGGACTGAAGCTTTCTTT
CDR3 protein: CSPRLDGAGTEAFF
J gene: TRBJ1-1
clone size: -
V gene: TRBV20-1
D gene: -

CDR3 DNA: TGTGCCAGCAGCCTCCGGGACAGGGGAGGGTACGAGCAGTACTTC
CDR3 protein: CASSLRDRGGYEQYF
J gene: TRBJ2-7
clone size: few
V gene: TRBV7-2
D gene: TRBD1

CDR3 DNA: TGTGCCAGCAGCTTAGATCTGGCAGCTGGCTACACCTTC
CDR3 protein: CASSLDLAAGYTF
J gene: TRBJ1-2
clone size: few
V gene: TRBV11-2
D gene: -

CDR3 DNA: TGTACCAGCAGCTATTCCGGGACTAGCGGGATCCTCGAGCAGTACTTC
CDR3 protein: CTSSYSGTSGILEQYF
J gene: TRBJ2-7
clone size: -
V gene: TRBV3-1
D gene: TRBD2

CDR3 DNA: TGTGCCAGCAGCTCTTCTAGCGGGGGGGCGGTCGAGCAGTACTTC
CDR3 protein: CASSSSSGGAVEQYF
J gene: TRBJ2-7
clone size: few
V gene: TRBV7-6
D gene: TRBD2

CDR3 DNA: TGTGCCAGCAGCCCCGGTACCCGAGCGGGAGTTGCAGATACGCAGTATTTT
CDR3 protein: CASSPGTRAGVADTQYF
J gene: TRBJ2-3
clone size: few
V gene: TRBV11-3
D gene: TRBD2

CDR3 DNA: TGTGCCAGCAGCTTAGTAGCAGGGAGAGATGAGCAGTTCTTC
CDR3 protein: CASSLVAGRDEQFF
J gene: TRBJ2-1
clone size: many
V gene: TRBV7-2
D gene: -

CDR3 DNA: TGTGCCAGCAGCCCCCACACCACCGGGGAGCTGTTTTTT
CDR3 protein: CASSPHTTGELFF
J gene: TRBJ2-2
clone size: -
V gene: TRBV7-3
D gene: -

CDR3 DNA: TGTGTCAGCAGTTGGACAGGGGTCCACGAGCAGTACTTC
CDR3 protein: CVSSWTGVHEQYF
J gene: TRBJ2-7
clone size: -
V gene: TRBV6-5
D gene: TRBD1

CDR3 DNA: TGTGCCATCCATGGACTAGCGGTTGGCACAGATACGCAGTATTTT
CDR3 protein: CAIHGLAVGTDTQYF
J gene: TRBJ2-3
clone size: -
V gene: TRBV6-2/TRBV6-3
D gene: TRBD2

CDR3 DNA: TGTGTCAGCAGCCCTCGGGACACCTATGGCTACACCTTC
CDR3 protein: CVSSPRDTYGYTF
J gene: TRBJ1-2
clone size: few
V gene: TRBV12-3/TRBV12-4
D gene: -

CDR3 DNA: TGTGCCAGCAGCTTACCCCAGGGAGGGGGTTCACCCCTCCACTTT
CDR3 protein: CASSLPQGGGSPLHF
J gene: TRBJ1-6
clone size: -
V gene: TRBV7-2
D gene: -

CDR3 DNA: TGTGCCATCAGTCGGGGAAGCAAGGGGACAGGGGGAGGCTACGAGCAGTACTTC
CDR3 protein: CAISRGSKGTGGGYEQYF
J gene: TRBJ2-7
clone size: few
V gene: TRBV10-3
D gene: TRBD1

CDR3 DNA: TGTGCCAGCAGTTTGGGGGTTTCGGCCGAGCAGTACTTC
CDR3 protein: CASSLGVSAEQYF
J gene: TRBJ2-7
clone size: -
V gene: TRBV27
D gene: -

CDR3 DNA: TGTGCCAGCAGTTTACGGCAGGCCGGTGAAGCTTTCTTT
CDR3 protein: CASSLRQAGEAFF
J gene: TRBJ1-1
clone size: -
V gene: TRBV28
D gene: -

CDR3 DNA: TGTGCCAGCAGAGAAACCAAAGAGACCCAGTACTTC
CDR3 protein: CASRETKETQYF
J gene: TRBJ2-5
clone size: many
V gene: TRBV2
D gene: -

CDR3 DNA: TGCAGTGCTTCCAAGGGGGCCGCCAACACTGAAGCTTTCTTT
CDR3 protein: CSASKGAANTEAFF
J gene: TRBJ1-1
clone size: few
V gene: TRBV20-1
D gene: TRBD1

CDR3 DNA: TGTGCCAGCAGCGTAGAGGGGACTAGCGGGAATACGCAGTATTTT
CDR3 protein: CASSVEGTSGNTQYF
J gene: TRBJ2-3
clone size: few
V gene: TRBV9
D gene: TRBD2

CDR3 DNA: TGCAGCGTCTCCGACAGGGACGACTATGGCTACACCTTC
CDR3 protein: CSVSDRDDYGYTF
J gene: TRBJ1-2
clone size: -
V gene: TRBV29-1
D gene: TRBD1

CDR3 DNA: TGTGCCAGCAGCTTTACAGTCACTGAAGCTTTCTTT
CDR3 protein: CASSFTVTEAFF
J gene: TRBJ1-1
clone size: -
V gene: TRBV7-9
D gene: -

CDR3 DNA: TGTGCCAGCAGCTTATGGCAATCCCGCGAGCAGTACTTC
CDR3 protein: CASSLWQSREQYF
J gene: TRBJ2-7
clone size: -
V gene: TRBV7-6
D gene: -

CDR3 DNA: TGCAGCGTTGCGGGAAGTCGAAGCTCCTACGAGCAGTACTTC
CDR3 protein: CSVAGSRSSYEQYF
J gene: TRBJ2-7
clone size: many
V gene: TRBV29-1
D gene: -

CDR3 DNA: TGCAGTGCTGGTTCCGGGGGAATCACAGATACGCAGTATTTT
CDR3 protein: CSAGSGGITDTQYF
J gene: TRBJ2-3
clone size: few
V gene: TRBV20-1
D gene: -

CDR3 DNA: TGTGCCAGCAGCCAGCGTGAGGTGGACTACTCCTACGAGCAGTACTTC
CDR3 protein: CASSQREVDYSYEQYF
J gene: TRBJ2-7
clone size: -
V gene: TRBV14
D gene: -

CDR3 DNA: TGTGCCAGCGGGACAGGGAGAGGCGAGCAGTACTTC
CDR3 protein: CASGTGRGEQYF
J gene: TRBJ2-7
clone size: few
V gene: TRBV6-5
D gene: TRBD1

CDR3 DNA: TGTGCCAGCAGCGTAGGGAGACTAGTTGGTGAGCAGTTCTTC
CDR3 protein: CASSVGRLVGEQFF
J gene: TRBJ2-1
clone size: -
V gene: TRBV9
D gene: -

CDR3 DNA: TGTGCCAGCAGTACAGATCCAGGGGACTCACCCCTCCACTTT
CDR3 protein: CASSTDPGDSPLHF
J gene: TRBJ1-6
clone size: -
V gene: TRBV6-1
D gene: -

CDR3 DNA: TGTGCCAGCAGCGGCGGGGGGTGGGACAACCCCTACGAGCAGTACTTC
CDR3 protein: CASSGGGWDNPYEQYF
J gene: TRBJ2-7
clone size: few
V gene: TRBV9
D gene: TRBD2

CDR3 DNA: TGTGCCAGCAGTTTAGGCCTCCGCTACGAGCAGTACTTC
CDR3 protein: CASSLGLRYEQYF
J gene: TRBJ2-7
clone size: many
V gene: TRBV12-3/TRBV12-4
D gene: -

CDR3 DNA: TGTGCCATCAGTTCTAGCGGGAGACGAGAGACCCAGTACTTC
CDR3 protein: CAISSSGRRETQYF
J gene: TRBJ2-5
clone size: few
V gene: TRBV10-3
D gene: TRBD2

CDR3 DNA: TGTGCCAGCAGTCCACGGGCTAACGAGTTTTATGGCGCTGAAGCTTTCTTT
CDR3 protein: CASSPRANEFYGAEAFF
J gene: TRBJ1-1
clone size: -
V gene: TRBV28
D gene: -

CDR3 DNA: TGTGCCAGCAGCCCTAGCGAGAACACAGATACGCAGTATTTT
CDR3 protein: CASSPSENTDTQYF
J gene: TRBJ2-3
clone size: few
V gene: TRBV12-3/TRBV12-4
D gene: -

CDR3 DNA: TGTGCCAGCAGCGCGATGAAGGGGTCCGGCGGGGGCTACACCTTC
CDR3 protein: CASSAMKGSGGGYTF
J gene: TRBJ1-2
clone size: few
V gene: TRBV9
D gene: -